This T cell receptor (beta chain) was profiled in a study of blood T cell repertoires in COVID-19. Study context: Samples came from the United States, Italy and Spain, spanning acute and convalescent COVID-19. In each case, the material was cDNA or gDNA derived from T cells, B-cell-depleted T cells, or PBMCs.

Clones were sequenced by immunoSEQ multiplex PCR, and TCRdb holds only the in-frame ones, with some missing. The table lists approximately 19,000 clones, 85% to 90% of them singletons. The table lists this clone with a count of one. This clonotype was sampled from a human donor with active COVID-19. The donor label of this sample is uncertain. Sequences were obtained from peripheral blood.

CDR3 DNA: TGTGCCAGCTCATCGGGACAGAATGAAAAACTGTTTTTT. Translating gives CASSSGQNEKLFF. The V call is TRBV18, the J call TRBJ1-4, with 7 bases aligning to TRBD1. CDR3 size: 13 residues. Germline V lookup: CDR1 KGHSH, CDR2 LQKENI. The J segment lost 5 bases and the V segment lost 5 bases, leaving 2 bases of the junction unmatched.